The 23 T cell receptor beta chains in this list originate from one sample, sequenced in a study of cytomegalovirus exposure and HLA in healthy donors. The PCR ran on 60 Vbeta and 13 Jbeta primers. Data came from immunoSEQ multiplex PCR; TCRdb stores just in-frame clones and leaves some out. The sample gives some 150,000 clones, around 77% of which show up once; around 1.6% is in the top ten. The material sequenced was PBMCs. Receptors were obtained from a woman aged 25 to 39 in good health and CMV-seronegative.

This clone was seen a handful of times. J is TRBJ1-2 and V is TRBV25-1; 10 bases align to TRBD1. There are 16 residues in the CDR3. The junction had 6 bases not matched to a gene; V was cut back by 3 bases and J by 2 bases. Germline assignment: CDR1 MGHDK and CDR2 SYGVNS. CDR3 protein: CASSDRTGGINYGYTF. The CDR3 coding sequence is TGTGCCAGCAGTGATAGGACAGGGGGAATCAACTATGGCTACACCTTC.

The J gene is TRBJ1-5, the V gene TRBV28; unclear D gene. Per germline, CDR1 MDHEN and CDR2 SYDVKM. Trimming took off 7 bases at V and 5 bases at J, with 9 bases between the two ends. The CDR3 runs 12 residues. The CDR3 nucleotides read TGTGCCAGCACAGGTCTCCATCAGCCCCAGCATTTT. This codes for CASTGLHQPQHF.

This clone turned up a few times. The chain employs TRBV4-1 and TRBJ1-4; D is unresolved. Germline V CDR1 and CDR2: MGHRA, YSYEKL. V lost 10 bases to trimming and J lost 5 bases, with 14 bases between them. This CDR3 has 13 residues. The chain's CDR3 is CATSRLLNEKLFF. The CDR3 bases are TGCGCCACCTCGAGGCTGTTGAATGAAAAACTGTTTTTT.

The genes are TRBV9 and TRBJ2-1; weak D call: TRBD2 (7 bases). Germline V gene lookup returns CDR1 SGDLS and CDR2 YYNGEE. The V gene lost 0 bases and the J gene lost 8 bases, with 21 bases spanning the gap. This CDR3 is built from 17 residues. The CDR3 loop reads CASSVAQSGRGGDEQFF. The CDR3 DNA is TGTGCCAGCAGCGTAGCTCAGAGTGGGAGGGGGGGCGATGAGCAGTTCTTC.

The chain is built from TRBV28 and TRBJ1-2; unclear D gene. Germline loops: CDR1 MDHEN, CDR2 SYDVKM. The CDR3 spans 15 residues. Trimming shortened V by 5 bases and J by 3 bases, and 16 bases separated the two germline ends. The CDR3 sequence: CASSVLSQEHYGYTF. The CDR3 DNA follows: TGTGCCAGCAGTGTATTATCTCAGGAACACTATGGCTACACCTTC.

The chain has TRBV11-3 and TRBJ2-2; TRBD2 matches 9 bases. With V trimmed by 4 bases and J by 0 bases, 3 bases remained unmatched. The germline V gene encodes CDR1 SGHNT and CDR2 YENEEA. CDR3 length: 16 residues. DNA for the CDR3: TGTGCCAGCAGCTGGGTAGCGGGGGCGAACACCGGGGAGCTGTTTTTT. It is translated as CASSWVAGANTGELFF.

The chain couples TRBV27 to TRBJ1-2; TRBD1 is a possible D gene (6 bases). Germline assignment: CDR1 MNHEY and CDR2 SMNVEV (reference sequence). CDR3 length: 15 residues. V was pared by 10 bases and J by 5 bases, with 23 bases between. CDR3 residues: CATRFGGGFVYGYTF. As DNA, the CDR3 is TGTGCCACCCGCTTTGGGGGGGGCTTCGTTTATGGCTACACCTTC.

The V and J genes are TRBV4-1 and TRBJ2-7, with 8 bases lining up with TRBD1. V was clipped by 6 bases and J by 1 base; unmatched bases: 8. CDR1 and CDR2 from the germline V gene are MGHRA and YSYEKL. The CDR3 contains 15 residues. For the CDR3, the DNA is TGCGCCAGCAGACCAGGGACAGGCTCATCCTACGAGCAGTACTTC. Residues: CASRPGTGSSYEQYF.

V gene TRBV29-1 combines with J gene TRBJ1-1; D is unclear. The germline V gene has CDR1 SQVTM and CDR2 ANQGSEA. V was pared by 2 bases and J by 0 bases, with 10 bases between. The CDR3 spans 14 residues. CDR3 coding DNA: TGCAGCGTTGAACGAGGCGGAATGAACACTGAAGCTTTCTTT. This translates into CSVERGGMNTEAFF.

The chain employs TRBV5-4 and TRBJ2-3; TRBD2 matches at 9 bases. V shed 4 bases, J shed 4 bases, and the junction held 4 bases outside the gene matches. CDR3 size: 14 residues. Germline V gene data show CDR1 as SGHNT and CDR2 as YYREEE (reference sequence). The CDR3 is CASSPAGGADTQYF. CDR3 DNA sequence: TGTGCCAGCAGCCCTGCGGGGGGGGCAGATACGCAGTATTTT.

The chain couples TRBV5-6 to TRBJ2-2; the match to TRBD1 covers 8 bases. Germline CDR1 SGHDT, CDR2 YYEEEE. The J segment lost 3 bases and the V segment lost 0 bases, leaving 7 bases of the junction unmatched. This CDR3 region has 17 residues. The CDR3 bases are TGTGCCAGCAGCTTGGGAGGGTTGGGACAGGACACCGGGGAGCTGTTTTTT. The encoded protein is CASSLGGLGQDTGELFF.

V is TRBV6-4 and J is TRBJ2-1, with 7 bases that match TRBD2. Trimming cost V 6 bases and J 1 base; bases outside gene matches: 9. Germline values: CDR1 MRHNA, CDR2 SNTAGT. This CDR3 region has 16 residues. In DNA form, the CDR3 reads TGTGCCAGCAGCCGCGGGACTACCCCATCCTACAATGAGCAGTTCTTC. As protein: CASSRGTTPSYNEQFF.

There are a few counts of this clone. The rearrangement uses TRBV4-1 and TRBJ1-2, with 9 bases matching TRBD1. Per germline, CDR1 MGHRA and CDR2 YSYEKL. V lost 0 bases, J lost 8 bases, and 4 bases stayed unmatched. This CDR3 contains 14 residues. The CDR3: CASSQERDRVGYTF. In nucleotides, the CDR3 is TGCGCCAGCAGCCAAGAAAGGGACAGGGTCGGCTACACCTTC.

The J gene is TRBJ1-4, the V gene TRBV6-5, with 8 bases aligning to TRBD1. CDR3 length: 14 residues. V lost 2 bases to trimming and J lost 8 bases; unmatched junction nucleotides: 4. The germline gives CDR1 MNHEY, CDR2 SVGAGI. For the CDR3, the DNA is TGTGCCAGCAGTTACCTACAGGGGGACGAAAAACTGTTTTTT. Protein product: CASSYLQGDEKLFF.

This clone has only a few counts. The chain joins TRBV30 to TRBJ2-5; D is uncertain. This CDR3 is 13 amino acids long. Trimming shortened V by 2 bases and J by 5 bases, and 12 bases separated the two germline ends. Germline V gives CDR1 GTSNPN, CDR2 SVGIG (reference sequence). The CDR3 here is CAWSLALRETQYF. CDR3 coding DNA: TGTGCCTGGAGTCTTGCGTTGCGGGAGACCCAGTACTTC.

The chain's CDR3 is CASGHDRGGETQYF. The CDR3 DNA reads as TGTGCTAGTGGCCACGACAGGGGTGGGGAGACCCAGTACTTC. The chain links TRBV12-5 to TRBJ2-5; 8 bases are shared with TRBD1. The CDR3 covers 14 residues. V gave up 6 bases and J gave up 5 bases; unmatched junction bases: 8. Germline values: CDR1 LGHNT, CDR2 FRNRAP.

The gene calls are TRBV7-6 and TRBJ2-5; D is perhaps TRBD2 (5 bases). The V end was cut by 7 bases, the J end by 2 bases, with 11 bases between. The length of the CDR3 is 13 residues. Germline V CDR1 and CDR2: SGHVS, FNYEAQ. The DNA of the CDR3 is TGTGCCAGCACCGAGGGATTTCAAGAGACCCAGTACTTC. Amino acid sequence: CASTEGFQETQYF.

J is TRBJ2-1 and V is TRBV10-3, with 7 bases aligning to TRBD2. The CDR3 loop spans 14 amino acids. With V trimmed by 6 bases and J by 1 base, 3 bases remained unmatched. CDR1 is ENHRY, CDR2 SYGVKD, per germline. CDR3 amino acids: CAIRRAGSYNEQFF. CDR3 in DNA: TGTGCCATCAGGCGAGCGGGGTCCTACAATGAGCAGTTCTTC.

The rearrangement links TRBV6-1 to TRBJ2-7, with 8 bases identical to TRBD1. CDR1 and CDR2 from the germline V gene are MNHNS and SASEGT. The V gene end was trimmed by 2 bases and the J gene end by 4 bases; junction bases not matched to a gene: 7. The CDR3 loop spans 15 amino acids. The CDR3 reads CASSESRGRFYEQYF. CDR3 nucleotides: TGTGCCAGCAGTGAATCCAGGGGGCGCTTTTACGAGCAGTACTTC.

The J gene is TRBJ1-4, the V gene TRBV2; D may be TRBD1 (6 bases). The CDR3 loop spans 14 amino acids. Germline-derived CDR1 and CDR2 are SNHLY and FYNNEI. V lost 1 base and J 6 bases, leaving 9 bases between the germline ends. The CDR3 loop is CASSEGRGHEKLFF. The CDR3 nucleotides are TGTGCCAGCAGTGAAGGCAGGGGTCATGAAAAACTGTTTTTT.

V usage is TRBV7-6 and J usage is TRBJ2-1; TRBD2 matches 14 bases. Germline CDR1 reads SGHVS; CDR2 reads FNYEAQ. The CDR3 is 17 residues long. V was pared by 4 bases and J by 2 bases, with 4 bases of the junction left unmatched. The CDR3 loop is CASSSGLAGGPYNEQFF. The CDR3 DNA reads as TGTGCCAGCAGCTCCGGACTAGCGGGGGGCCCCTACAATGAGCAGTTCTTC.

CDR3 residues: CASSLSSGGRLGYTF. The CDR3 DNA reads as TGTGCCAGCAGCTTAAGTTCAGGGGGCAGGCTTGGCTACACCTTC. J is TRBJ1-2 and V is TRBV7-8; 8 nucleotides line up with TRBD1. V dropped 2 bases and J dropped 7; count of bases not matched to a gene: 9. Germline V CDR1 and CDR2: SGHVS, FQNEAQ. The length of the CDR3 is 15 residues.

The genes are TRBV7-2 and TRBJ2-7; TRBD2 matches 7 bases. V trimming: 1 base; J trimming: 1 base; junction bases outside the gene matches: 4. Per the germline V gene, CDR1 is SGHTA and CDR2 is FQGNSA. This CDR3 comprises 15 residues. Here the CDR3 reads CASSLVAGVSYEQYF. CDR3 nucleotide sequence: TGTGCCAGCAGCTTAGTCGCGGGAGTTTCCTACGAGCAGTACTTC.